The 24 T cell receptor beta chains in this list originate from one sample, sequenced in a study of early T cells in non-severe SARS-CoV-2 infection. TCRdb re-called the 5' RACE reads with MiXCR, one entry per CDR3 protein. The sample has more than 90,000 distinct CDR3 sequences, around 10% seen once. Sequencing was performed on whole blood. These receptors were collected from an adult who was a healthcare worker with PCR-confirmed SARS-CoV-2 infection or an uninfected control (not recorded which).

This clonotype came up many times. The chain couples TRBV2 to TRBJ2-5, with D perhaps given as TRBD1 or TRBD2 (5 bases each). V lost 2 bases and J lost 2, with 9 bases in between. Per germline, CDR1 SNHLY and CDR2 FYNNEI. The CDR3 is 14 amino acids. For the CDR3, the DNA is TGTGCCAGCAGTGAAATGAGGGGTCAAGAGACCCAGTACTTC. Encoded protein: CASSEMRGQETQYF.

The chain is built from TRBV11-2 and TRBJ2-3, with 11 bases fitting TRBD2. Germline loops: CDR1 SGHAT, CDR2 FQNNGV. CDR3 size: 15 residues. V dropped 8 bases and J dropped 10; count of bases not matched to a gene: 14. CDR3 nucleotide sequence: TGTGCCAGCCGAAATAGCGGGAGGGCCCTGCTCGCGCAGTATTTT. Residues: CASRNSGRALLAQYF.

The V gene is TRBV7-9, the J gene TRBJ1-2; D is unresolved. The CDR3 covers 14 residues. Germline CDR1 SEHNR, CDR2 FQNEAQ (reference sequence). Deletions cut 0 bases from V and 6 bases from J, with 11 bases between. This CDR3 is CASSLAGQRHGYTF. CDR3 bases: TGTGCCAGCAGCTTAGCGGGTCAGAGACATGGCTACACCTTC.

The V and J genes are TRBV7-2 and TRBJ2-3; D might be TRBD2 (5 bases). From germline, CDR1 is SGHTA and CDR2 FQGNSA. The germline V and J ends were trimmed by 3 bases and 4 bases, with 14 bases remaining between them. There are 15 residues in the CDR3. The CDR3 coding sequence is TGTGCCAGCAGCTTGGGCTTCCACGGGGCAGATACGCAGTATTTT. Its translation: CASSLGFHGADTQYF.

This clonotype was recorded a few times. The chain combines TRBV24-1 with TRBJ2-1; D unresolved. The CDR3 sequence is 14 residues long. Per germline, CDR1 KGHDR and CDR2 SFDVKD. Trimming left V 4 bases short and J 7 bases short, with 13 bases between. The CDR3 is CATSDSPLRNEQFF. CDR3 nucleotides: TGTGCCACCAGTGACTCACCTCTGAGGAATGAGCAGTTCTTC.

This clonotype came up many times. This chain connects TRBV27 to TRBJ1-1, with D perhaps matching TRBD1 (6 bases). Trimming stripped 1 base from V and 6 bases from J, with 12 bases between. CDR3 length: 14 residues. CDR1 is MNHEY and CDR2 is SMNVEV in the germline V gene (reference sequence). The CDR3 region has the DNA TGTGCCAGCAGTTTATTGGACAGTCGTTCTGAAGCTTTCTTT. Translation gives CASSLLDSRSEAFF.

This clonotype was observed once. J is TRBJ2-3 and V is TRBV9; 7 bases line up with TRBD2. This CDR3 region has 15 residues. V was pared by 4 bases and J by 6 bases, with 11 bases of the junction left unmatched. The germline gives CDR1 SGDLS, CDR2 YYNGEE. The CDR3 reads CASSSGAGPWDTQYF. CDR3 DNA sequence: TGTGCCAGCAGCTCCGGAGCGGGGCCCTGGGATACGCAGTATTTT.

V and J are TRBV5-1 and TRBJ2-3; D not resolved. Per the germline V gene, CDR1 is SGHRS and CDR2 is YFSETQ. Deletions cut 4 bases from V and 4 bases from J, with 7 bases between. The CDR3 loop spans 12 amino acids. CDR3 nucleotides: TGCGCCAGCAGCCTAGAGGCAGATACGCAGTATTTT. Residues: CASSLEADTQYF.

This clonotype was found many times. The CDR3 loop is CASSSGLALSTGELFF. CDR3 in DNA: TGTGCCAGCAGCTCGGGACTAGCCCTAAGTACCGGGGAGCTGTTTTTT. The chain links TRBV7-9 to TRBJ2-2; 9 nucleotides agree with TRBD2. Germline V gene sequence: CDR1 SEHNR, CDR2 FQNEAQ (reference sequence). The CDR3 has 16 residues. Unmatched junction bases numbered 8, after V lost 4 bases and J lost 5 bases.

The J gene is TRBJ2-7, the V gene TRBV28; D unresolved. This CDR3 is built from 11 residues. V lost 7 bases to trimming and J lost 3 bases, with 7 bases between them. Germline CDR1 and CDR2: MDHEN and SYDVKM. This CDR3 is CASNSHYEQYF. In nucleotides, the CDR3 is TGTGCCAGCAATTCCCACTACGAGCAGTACTTC.

This clonotype was detected ten times or more. The rearrangement joins TRBV10-1 to TRBJ1-1; TRBD1 aligns across 7 bases. The germline V gene encodes CDR1 WNHNN and CDR2 SYGVQD (reference sequence). After removal of 0 bases from V and 0 bases from J, the junction contained 1 base not matched to a gene. The CDR3 loop spans 15 amino acids. CDR3 bases: TGCGCCAGCAGTGAGTCCCAGGGGGTGAACACTGAAGCTTTCTTT. This codes for CASSESQGVNTEAFF.

This clonotype has a handful of counts. V gene TRBV12-1 combines with J gene TRBJ1-2. TRBV12-1 is a pseudogene segment. The CDR3 spans 14 residues. Here the CDR3 reads CASSFEVADYGYTF. CDR3 sequence (DNA): TGTGCCAGCAGCTTTGAAGTAGCGGACTATGGCTACACCTTC.

Worth noting for this clonotype: This sequence may be a read error, since a much larger clone differs from it by one base. The CDR3 nucleotides are TGTGCCAACAGTCCGCCGGGAGAAAAACTGTTTTTT. The encoded protein is CANSPPGEKLFF. The gene calls are TRBV12-3 or TRBV12-4 and TRBJ1-4; unclear D gene. This CDR3 comprises 12 residues.

This clonotype was counted many times. The J gene is TRBJ2-2, the V gene TRBV27; D remains unclear. The CDR3 runs 14 residues. CDR1 and CDR2 from the germline V gene are MNHEY and SMNVEV (reference sequence). The germline V and J ends were trimmed by 10 bases and 8 bases, with 20 bases remaining between them. As DNA, the CDR3 is TGTGCCACCAAGTCTTCGATTTCGATAGGGGAGCTGTTTTTT. Protein: CATKSSISIGELFF.

This clonotype was counted only a few times. The gene calls are TRBV12-3 or TRBV12-4 and TRBJ1-3, with a weak D call TRBD1 (6 bases). This CDR3 has 14 amino acids. The V end lost 5 bases, the J end lost 1 base, and 9 bases lay between the germline ends. CDR3 nucleotides: TGTGCCAGCAGTCCCGACAGGTCTGGAAACACCATATATTTT. It codes for CASSPDRSGNTIYF.

This chain uses TRBV4-1 with TRBJ2-2; D call uncertain. CDR1 MGHRA and CDR2 YSYEKL come from the germline V gene. Trimming took off 7 bases at V and 4 bases at J, with 13 bases between the two ends. This CDR3 is 14 amino acids long. The CDR3 here is CASTHLYSTGELFF. The CDR3 coding sequence is TGCGCCAGCACCCATCTATACAGCACCGGGGAGCTGTTTTTT.

This clonotype appeared a few times. The chain combines TRBV4-1 with TRBJ2-1; D might be TRBD2 (5 bases). The CDR3 is 11 residues long. The V end was cut by 4 bases, the J end by 8 bases, with 6 bases between. Germline V gives CDR1 MGHRA, CDR2 YSYEKL. The CDR3 coding sequence is TGCGCCAGCAGCCTAGCGCATGAGCAGTTCTTC. Amino acid sequence: CASSLAHEQFF.

This clonotype was observed a few times. The V and J genes are TRBV27 and TRBJ2-7; TRBD1 agrees at 8 bases. CDR3 length: 14 residues. CDR1 is MNHEY, CDR2 SMNVEV, per germline (reference sequence). V gave up 7 bases and J gave up 2 bases; unmatched junction bases: 7. CDR3 residues: CASTPHRGTYEQYF. The CDR3 DNA sequence: TGTGCCAGCACCCCGCACAGGGGGACCTACGAGCAGTACTTC.

The J gene is TRBJ2-1, the V gene TRBV19; 9 bases fit TRBD2. The J segment lost 4 bases and the V segment lost 5 bases, leaving 18 bases of the junction unmatched. CDR1 is LNHDA and CDR2 is SQIVND in the germline V gene (reference sequence). The CDR3 is 19 amino acids. The chain's CDR3 is CASSPRGGVAGVKYNEQFF. In DNA, the CDR3 is TGTGCCAGTAGTCCCCGAGGAGGAGTAGCGGGAGTAAAGTACAATGAGCAGTTCTTC.

CDR3 residues: CASSQVLTSGRRKETQYF. The CDR3 DNA follows: TGTGCCAGCAGCCAAGTTCTGACTAGCGGGAGGAGGAAGGAGACCCAGTACTTC. The J gene is TRBJ2-5, the V gene TRBV3-1; 13 nucleotides match TRBD2. From germline, CDR1 is LGHDT and CDR2 YNNKEL (reference sequence). CDR3 length: 18 amino acids. V gave up 1 base and J gave up 5 bases; unmatched junction bases: 10.

This clonotype has at least ten counts. The rearrangement joins TRBV6-1 to TRBJ1-1; 9 bases match TRBD1. V shed 6 bases and J 5 bases; nucleotides not matched to a gene: 7. The CDR3 covers 14 residues. CDR1 and CDR2 from the germline V gene are MNHNS and SASEGT. The DNA of the CDR3 is TGTGCCAGCAGCTCCGGGACAGGGAGAACTGAAGCTTTCTTT. It codes for CASSSGTGRTEAFF.

Ten or more counts support this clonotype. The rearrangement joins TRBV7-2 to TRBJ2-1; 10 nucleotides align to TRBD1. The CDR3 covers 14 residues. With 5 bases clipped from V and 12 bases from J, the junction kept 10 bases outside the gene matches. The germline CDR1 and CDR2 sequences are SGHTA and FQGNSA. The CDR3, as DNA: TGTGCCAGCAGCCCCAGACAGGGGGCAATGGGGCAGTTCTTC. This gives the protein CASSPRQGAMGQFF.

This clonotype appeared a few times. The rearrangement joins TRBV2 to TRBJ2-1; D may be TRBD1 or TRBD2 (6 bases each). The CDR3 has 14 amino acids. The V gene lost 7 bases and the J gene lost 0 bases, with 10 bases spanning the gap. CDR1 and CDR2 (germline): SNHLY, FYNNEI. CDR3 in amino acids: CASNEGGSYNEQFF. The CDR3 region has the DNA TGTGCCAGCAATGAGGGGGGCTCCTACAATGAGCAGTTCTTC.

There are a few counts of this clonotype. The chain joins TRBV5-1 to TRBJ2-1, with 8 bases lining up with TRBD2. This CDR3 comprises 13 residues. CDR1 SGHRS and CDR2 YFSETQ come from the germline V gene. Unmatched junction bases numbered 2, after V lost 0 bases and J lost 9 bases. CDR3 DNA sequence: TGCGCCAGCAGCTTGGCGGGAGGGACTGAGCAGTTCTTC. It codes for CASSLAGGTEQFF. The complete variable domain, with remaining parts taken from reference TRBV5-1 and TRBJ2-1, reads KAGVTQTPRYLIKTRGQQVTLSCSPISGHRSVSWYQQTPGQGLQFLFEYFSETQRNKGNFPGRFSGRQFSNSRSEMNVSTLELGDSALYLCASSLAGGTEQFFGPGTRLTVL.